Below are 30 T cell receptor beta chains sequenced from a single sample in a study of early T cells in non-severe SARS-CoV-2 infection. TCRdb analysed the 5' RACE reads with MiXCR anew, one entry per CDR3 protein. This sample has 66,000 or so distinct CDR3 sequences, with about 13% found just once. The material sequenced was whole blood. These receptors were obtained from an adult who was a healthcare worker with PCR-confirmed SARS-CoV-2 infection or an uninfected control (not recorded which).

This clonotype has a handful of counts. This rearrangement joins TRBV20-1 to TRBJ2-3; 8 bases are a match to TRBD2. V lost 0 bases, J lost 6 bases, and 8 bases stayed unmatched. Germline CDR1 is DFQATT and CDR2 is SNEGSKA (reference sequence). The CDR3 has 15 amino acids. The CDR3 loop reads CSARDAAGAGDTQYF. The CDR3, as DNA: TGCAGTGCTAGAGATGCAGCGGGAGCGGGGGATACGCAGTATTTT.

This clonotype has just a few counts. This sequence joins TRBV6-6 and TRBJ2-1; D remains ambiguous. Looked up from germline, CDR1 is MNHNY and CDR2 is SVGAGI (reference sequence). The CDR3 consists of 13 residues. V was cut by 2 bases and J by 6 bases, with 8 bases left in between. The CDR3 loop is CASSYPSGNEQFF. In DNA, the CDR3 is TGTGCCAGCAGTTACCCTTCGGGCAATGAGCAGTTCTTC.

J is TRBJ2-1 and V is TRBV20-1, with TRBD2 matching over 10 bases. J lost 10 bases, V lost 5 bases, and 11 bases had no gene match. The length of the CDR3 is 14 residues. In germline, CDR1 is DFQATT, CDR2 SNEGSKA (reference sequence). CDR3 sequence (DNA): TGCAGTGCTTCGCCCCAGCGGGAGGGTTCCGAGCAGTTCTTC. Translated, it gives CSASPQREGSEQFF.

The CDR3 is CASSIRDANQPQHF. Here the CDR3 DNA reads TGTGCCAGTAGTATCAGGGATGCGAATCAGCCCCAGCATTTT. The V call is TRBV19, the J call TRBJ1-5; maybe TRBD1 (5 bases). Trimming stripped 3 bases from V and 4 bases from J, with 10 bases between. Per germline, CDR1 LNHDA and CDR2 SQIVND (reference sequence). The CDR3 is 14 amino acids.

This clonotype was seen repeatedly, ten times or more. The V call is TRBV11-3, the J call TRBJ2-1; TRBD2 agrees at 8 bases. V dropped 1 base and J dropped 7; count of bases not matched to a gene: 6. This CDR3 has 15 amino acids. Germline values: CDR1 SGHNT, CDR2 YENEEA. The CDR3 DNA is TGTGCCAGCAGCTTAGCCCCAGCGGGGGCGAATGAGCAGTTCTTC. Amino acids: CASSLAPAGANEQFF.

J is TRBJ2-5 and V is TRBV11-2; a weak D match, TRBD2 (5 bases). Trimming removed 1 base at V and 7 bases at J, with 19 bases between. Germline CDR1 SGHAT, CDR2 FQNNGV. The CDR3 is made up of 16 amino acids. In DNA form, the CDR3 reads TGTGCCAGCAGCTTAGTAGGAGCGCTCGAGGGAAGGACCCAGTACTTC. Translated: CASSLVGALEGRTQYF.

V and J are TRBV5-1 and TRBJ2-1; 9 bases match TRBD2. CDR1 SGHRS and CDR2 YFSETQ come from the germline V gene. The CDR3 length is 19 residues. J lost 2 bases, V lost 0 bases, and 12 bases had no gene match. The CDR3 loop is CASSLASSFGGRAYNEQFF. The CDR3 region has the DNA TGCGCCAGCAGCTTGGCTAGCAGCTTCGGCGGGAGGGCCTACAATGAGCAGTTCTTC.

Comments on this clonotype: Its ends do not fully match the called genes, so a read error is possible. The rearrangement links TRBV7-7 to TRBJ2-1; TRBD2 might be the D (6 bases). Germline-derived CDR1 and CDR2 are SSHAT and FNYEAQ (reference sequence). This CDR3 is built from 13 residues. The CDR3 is CASSFSAGNEQFF. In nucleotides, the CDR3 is TGTGCTAGCAGCTTCAGCGCGGGGAATGAGCAGTTCTTC. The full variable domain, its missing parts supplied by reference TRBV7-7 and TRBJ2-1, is GAGVSQSPRYKVTKRGQDVTLRCDPISSHATLYWYQQALGQGPEFLTYFNYEAQPDKSGLPSDRFSAERPEGSISTLTIQRTEQRDSAMYRCASSFSAGNEQFFGPGTRLTVL.

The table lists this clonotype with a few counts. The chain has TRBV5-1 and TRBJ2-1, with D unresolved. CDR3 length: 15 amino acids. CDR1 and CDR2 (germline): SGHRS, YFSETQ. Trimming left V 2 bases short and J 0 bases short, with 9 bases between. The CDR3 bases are TGCGCCAGCAGCTTTCGGGCCACCTCCTACAATGAGCAGTTCTTC. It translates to CASSFRATSYNEQFF.

CDR3 nucleotide sequence: TGTGCCAGCATTCGGACAGGGAGGTATGAAGCTTTCTTT. Amino acid sequence: CASIRTGRYEAFF. V and J are TRBV6-2 or TRBV6-3 and TRBJ1-1; the match to TRBD1 covers 8 bases. The CDR3 sequence is 13 residues long. V shed 7 bases, J shed 7 bases, and the junction held 8 bases outside the gene matches. CDR1 is MNHEY and CDR2 is SVGEGT in the germline V gene.

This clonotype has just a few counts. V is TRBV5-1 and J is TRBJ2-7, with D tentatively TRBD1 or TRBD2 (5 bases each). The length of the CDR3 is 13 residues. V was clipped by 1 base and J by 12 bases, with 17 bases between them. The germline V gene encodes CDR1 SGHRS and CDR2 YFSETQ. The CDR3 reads CASSLMGDRVSYF. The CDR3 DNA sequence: TGCGCCAGCAGCTTGATGGGGGACCGAGTTTCGTACTTC.

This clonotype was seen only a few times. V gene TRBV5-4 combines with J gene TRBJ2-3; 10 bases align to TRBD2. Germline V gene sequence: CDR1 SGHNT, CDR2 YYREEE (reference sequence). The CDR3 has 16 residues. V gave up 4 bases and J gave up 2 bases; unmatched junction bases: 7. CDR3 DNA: TGTGCCAGCAGCCTCCGGACTAGCGGTTTCACAGATACGCAGTATTTT. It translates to CASSLRTSGFTDTQYF.

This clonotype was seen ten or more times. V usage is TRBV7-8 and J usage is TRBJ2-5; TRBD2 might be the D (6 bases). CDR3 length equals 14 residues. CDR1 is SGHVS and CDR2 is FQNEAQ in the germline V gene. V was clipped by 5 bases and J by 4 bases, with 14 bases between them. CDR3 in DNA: TGTGCCAGCAGCGTACGGGGGTCGTTAGAGACCCAGTACTTC. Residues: CASSVRGSLETQYF.

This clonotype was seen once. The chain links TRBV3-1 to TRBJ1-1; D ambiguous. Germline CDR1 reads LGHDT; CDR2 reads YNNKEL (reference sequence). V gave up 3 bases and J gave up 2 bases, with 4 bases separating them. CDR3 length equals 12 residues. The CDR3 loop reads CASSHLNTEAFF. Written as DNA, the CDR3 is TGTGCCAGCAGCCACCTAAACACTGAAGCTTTCTTT.

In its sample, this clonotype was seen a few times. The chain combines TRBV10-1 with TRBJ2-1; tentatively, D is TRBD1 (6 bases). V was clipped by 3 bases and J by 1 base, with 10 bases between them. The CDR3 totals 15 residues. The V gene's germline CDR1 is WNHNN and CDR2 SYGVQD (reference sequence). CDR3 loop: CASSDPRGSYNEQFF. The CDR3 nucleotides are TGCGCCAGCAGTGATCCCAGGGGATCCTACAATGAGCAGTTCTTC.

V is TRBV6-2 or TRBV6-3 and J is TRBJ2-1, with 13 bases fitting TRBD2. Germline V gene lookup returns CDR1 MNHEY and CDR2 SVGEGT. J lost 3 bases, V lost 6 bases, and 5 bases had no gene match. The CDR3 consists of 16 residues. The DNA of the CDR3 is TGTGCCAGCAGCCCCCGACTAGCGGGAGGCTACAATGAGCAGTTCTTC. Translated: CASSPRLAGGYNEQFF.

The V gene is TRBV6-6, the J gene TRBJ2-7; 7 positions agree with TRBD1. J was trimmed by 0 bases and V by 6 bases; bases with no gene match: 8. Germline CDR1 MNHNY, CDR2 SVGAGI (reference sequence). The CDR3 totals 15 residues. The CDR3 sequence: CASRPDRRSSYEQYF. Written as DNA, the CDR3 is TGTGCCAGCAGACCGGACAGGAGGAGCTCCTACGAGCAGTACTTC.

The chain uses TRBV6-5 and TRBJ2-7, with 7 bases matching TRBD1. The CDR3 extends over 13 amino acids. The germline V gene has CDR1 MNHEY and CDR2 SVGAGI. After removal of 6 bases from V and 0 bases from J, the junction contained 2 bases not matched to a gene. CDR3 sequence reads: CASRRDSSYEQYF. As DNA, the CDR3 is TGTGCCAGCAGACGGGACAGCTCCTACGAGCAGTACTTC.

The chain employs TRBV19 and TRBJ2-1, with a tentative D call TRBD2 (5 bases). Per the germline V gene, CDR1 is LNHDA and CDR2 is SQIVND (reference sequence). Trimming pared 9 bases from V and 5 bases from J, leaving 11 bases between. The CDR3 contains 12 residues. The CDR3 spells CASSDWNNEQFF. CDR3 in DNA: TGTGCCAGCTCGGACTGGAACAATGAGCAGTTCTTC.

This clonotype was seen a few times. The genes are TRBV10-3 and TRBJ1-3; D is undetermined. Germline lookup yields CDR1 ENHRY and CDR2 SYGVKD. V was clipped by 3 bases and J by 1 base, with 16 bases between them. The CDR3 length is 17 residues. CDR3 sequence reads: CAISDLSVDPSGNTIYF. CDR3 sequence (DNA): TGTGCCATCAGTGATTTATCGGTCGATCCGTCTGGAAACACCATATATTTT.

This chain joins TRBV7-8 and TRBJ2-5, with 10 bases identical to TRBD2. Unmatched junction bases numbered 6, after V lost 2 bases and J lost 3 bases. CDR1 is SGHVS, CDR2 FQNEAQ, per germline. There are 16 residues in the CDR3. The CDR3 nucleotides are TGTGCCAGCAGCTTAAGGGCTAGCGGGAGTAAAGAGACCCAGTACTTC. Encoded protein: CASSLRASGSKETQYF.

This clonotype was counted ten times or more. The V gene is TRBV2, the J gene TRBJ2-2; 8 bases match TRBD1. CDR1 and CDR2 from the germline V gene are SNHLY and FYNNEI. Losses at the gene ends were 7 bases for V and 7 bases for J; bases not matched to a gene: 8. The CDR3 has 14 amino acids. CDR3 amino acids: CASKTGGSGGELFF. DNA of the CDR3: TGTGCCAGCAAAACAGGGGGATCGGGCGGGGAGCTGTTTTTT.

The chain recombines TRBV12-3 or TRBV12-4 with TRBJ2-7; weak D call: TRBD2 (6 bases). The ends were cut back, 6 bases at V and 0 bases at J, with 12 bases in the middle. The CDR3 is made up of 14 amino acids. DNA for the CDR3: TGTGCCAGCAGAGCCGGGACTGTCTCCTACGAGCAGTACTTC. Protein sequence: CASRAGTVSYEQYF.

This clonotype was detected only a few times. This chain's CDR3 is CASSLALGGPNQPQHF. CDR3 bases: TGTGCCAGCAGCTTAGCCCTCGGGGGACCAAATCAGCCCCAGCATTTT. The rearrangement uses TRBV7-2 and TRBJ1-5; possible D gene TRBD1, 5 bases. This CDR3 contains 16 residues. Germline lookup yields CDR1 SGHTA and CDR2 FQGNSA. Trimming left V 0 bases short and J 4 bases short, with 13 bases between.

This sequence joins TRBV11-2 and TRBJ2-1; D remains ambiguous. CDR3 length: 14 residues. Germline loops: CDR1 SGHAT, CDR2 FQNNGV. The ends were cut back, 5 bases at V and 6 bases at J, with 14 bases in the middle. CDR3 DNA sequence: TGTGCCAGCAGCCACAGTGCAGGATCCAATGAGCAGTTCTTC. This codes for CASSHSAGSNEQFF. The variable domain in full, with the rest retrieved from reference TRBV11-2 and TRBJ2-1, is EAGVAQSPRYKIIEKRQSVAFWCNPISGHATLYWYQQILGQGPKLLIQFQNNGVVDDSQLPKDRFSAERLKGVDSTLKIQPAKLEDSAVYLCASSHSAGSNEQFFGPGTRLTVL.

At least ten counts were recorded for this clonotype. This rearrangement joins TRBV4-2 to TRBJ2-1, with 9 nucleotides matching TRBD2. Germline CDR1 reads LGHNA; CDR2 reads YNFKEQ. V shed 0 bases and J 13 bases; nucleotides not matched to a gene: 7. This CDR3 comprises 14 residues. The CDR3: CASSQDLLAGLQFF. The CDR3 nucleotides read TGTGCCAGCAGCCAAGATCTCCTAGCGGGACTTCAGTTCTTC.

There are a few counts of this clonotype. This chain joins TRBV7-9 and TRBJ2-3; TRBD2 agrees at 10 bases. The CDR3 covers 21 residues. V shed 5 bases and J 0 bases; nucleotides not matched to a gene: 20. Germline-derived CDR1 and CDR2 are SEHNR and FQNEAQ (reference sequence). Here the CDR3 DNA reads TGTGCCAGCAGCCCGGACAGGGAGGTTAGCGGGAGGAGGTGGAGCACAGATACGCAGTATTTT. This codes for CASSPDREVSGRRWSTDTQYF.

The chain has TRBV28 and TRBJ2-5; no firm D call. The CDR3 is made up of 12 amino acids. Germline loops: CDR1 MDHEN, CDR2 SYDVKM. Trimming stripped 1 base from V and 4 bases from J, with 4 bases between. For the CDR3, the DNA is TGTGCCAGCAGTTTATATCTAGAGACCCAGTACTTC. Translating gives CASSLYLETQYF.

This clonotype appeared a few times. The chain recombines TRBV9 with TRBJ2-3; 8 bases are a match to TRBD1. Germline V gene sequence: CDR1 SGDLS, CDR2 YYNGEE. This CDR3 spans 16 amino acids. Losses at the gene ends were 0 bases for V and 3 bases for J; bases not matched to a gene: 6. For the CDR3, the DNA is TGTGCCAGCAGCGTAGGACAGGGGACCCAAACAGATACGCAGTATTTT. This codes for CASSVGQGTQTDTQYF.

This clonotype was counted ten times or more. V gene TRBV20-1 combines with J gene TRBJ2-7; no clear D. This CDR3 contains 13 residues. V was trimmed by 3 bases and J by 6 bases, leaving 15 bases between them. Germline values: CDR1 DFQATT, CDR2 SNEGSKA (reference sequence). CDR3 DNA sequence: TGCAGTGCTAGTCATGGGGATAGGCGCGAGCAGTACTTC. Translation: CSASHGDRREQYF.